These 2 T cell receptor beta chains share one sample of origin, sequenced in a study of OX40 agonist ivuxolimab in advanced cancers. Data came from immunoSEQ multiplex PCR; TCRdb stores just in-frame clones and leaves some out. The table records about 51,000 clones, around 82% of them present only once. This specimen consisted of CD4+ or CD8+ T cells sorted from blood, obtained in a trial of the OX40 agonist ivuxolimab. The source is an adult with an advanced solid tumor such as melanoma, head and neck, liver or kidney cancer.

This sequence joins TRBV7-3 and TRBJ1-5; D may be TRBD1 (5 bases). This CDR3 comprises 17 residues. CDR1 is SGHTA and CDR2 is FQGTGA in the germline V gene. V dropped 1 base and J dropped 3 bases, with 16 bases sitting between them. CDR3 amino acids: CASSLKKGRRVNQPQHF. The CDR3 DNA is TGTGCCAGCAGCTTAAAGAAGGGGAGGAGGGTCAATCAGCCCCAGCATTTT.

This chain connects TRBV5-4 to TRBJ2-2; 7 nucleotides align to TRBD1. CDR1 is SGHNT, CDR2 YYREEE, per germline (reference sequence). Unmatched junction bases numbered 5, after V lost 0 bases and J lost 6 bases. CDR3 length: 15 residues. As DNA, the CDR3 is TGTGCCAGCAGCTTGGGACAGGGTGGTGCCGGGGAGCTGTTTTTT. Translating it yields CASSLGQGGAGELFF.